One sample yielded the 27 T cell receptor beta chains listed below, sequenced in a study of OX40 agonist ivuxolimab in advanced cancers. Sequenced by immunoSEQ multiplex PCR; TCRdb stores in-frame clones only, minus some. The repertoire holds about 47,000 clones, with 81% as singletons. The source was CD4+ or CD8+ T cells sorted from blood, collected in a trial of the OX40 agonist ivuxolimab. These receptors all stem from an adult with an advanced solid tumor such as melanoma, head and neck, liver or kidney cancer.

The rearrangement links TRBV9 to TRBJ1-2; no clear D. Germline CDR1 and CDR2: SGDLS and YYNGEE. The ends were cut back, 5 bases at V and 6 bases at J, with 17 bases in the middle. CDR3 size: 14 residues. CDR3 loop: CASREDGLLDGYTF. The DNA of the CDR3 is TGTGCCAGCAGAGAGGACGGCCTTTTAGATGGCTACACCTTC.

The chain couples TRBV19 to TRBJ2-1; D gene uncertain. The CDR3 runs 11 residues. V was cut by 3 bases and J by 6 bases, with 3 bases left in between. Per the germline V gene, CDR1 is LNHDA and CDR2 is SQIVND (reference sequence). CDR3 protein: CASSMGNEQFF. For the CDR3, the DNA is TGTGCCAGTAGTATGGGCAATGAGCAGTTCTTC. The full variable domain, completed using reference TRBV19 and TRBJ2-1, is DGGITQSPKYLFRKEGQNVTLSCEQNLNHDAMYWYRQDPGQGLRLIYYSQIVNDFQKGDIAEGYSVSREKKESFPLTVTSAQKNPTAFYLCASSMGNEQFFGPGTRLTVL.

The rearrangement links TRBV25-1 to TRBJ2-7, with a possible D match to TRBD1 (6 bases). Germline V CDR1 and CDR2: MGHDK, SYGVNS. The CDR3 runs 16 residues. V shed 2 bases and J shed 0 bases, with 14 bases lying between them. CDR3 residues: CASSEGGGGNSYEQYF. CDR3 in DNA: TGTGCCAGCAGTGAAGGGGGCGGCGGTAACTCCTACGAGCAGTACTTC.

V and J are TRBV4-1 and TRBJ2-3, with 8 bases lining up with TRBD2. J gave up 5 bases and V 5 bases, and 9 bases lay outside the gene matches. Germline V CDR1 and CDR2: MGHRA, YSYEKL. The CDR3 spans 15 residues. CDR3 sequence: CASSTARGAGDTQYF. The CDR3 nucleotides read TGCGCCAGCAGCACTGCGCGGGGGGCCGGAGATACGCAGTATTTT.

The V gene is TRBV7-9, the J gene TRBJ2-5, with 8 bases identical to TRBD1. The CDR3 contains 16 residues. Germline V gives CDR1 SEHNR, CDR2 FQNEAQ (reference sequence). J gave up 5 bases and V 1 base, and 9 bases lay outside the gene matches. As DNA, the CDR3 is TGTGCCAGCAGCTTAGTCTCGTCCCAGGGGGCTGAGACCCAGTACTTC. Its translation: CASSLVSSQGAETQYF.

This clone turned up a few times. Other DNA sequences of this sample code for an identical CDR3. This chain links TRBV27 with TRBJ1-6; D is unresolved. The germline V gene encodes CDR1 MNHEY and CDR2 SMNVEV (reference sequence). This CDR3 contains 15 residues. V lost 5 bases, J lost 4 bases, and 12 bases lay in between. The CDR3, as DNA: TGTGCCAGCAGTCCGCCGGGAGGTTATAATTCACCCCTCCACTTT. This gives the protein CASSPPGGYNSPLHF.

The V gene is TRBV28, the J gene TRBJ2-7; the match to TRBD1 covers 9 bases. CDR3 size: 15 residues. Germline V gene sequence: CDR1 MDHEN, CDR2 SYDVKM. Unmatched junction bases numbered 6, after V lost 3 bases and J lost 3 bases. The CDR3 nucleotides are TGTGCCAGCAGTTTCTCACAGGGGGCTCTCTACGAGCAGTACTTC. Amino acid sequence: CASSFSQGALYEQYF.

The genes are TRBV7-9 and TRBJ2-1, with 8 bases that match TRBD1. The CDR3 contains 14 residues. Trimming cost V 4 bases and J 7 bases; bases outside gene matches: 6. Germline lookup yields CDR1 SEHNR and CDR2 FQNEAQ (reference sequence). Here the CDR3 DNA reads TGTGCCAGCAGCTCGCGACAGGGGTGGAATGAGCAGTTCTTC. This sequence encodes CASSSRQGWNEQFF.

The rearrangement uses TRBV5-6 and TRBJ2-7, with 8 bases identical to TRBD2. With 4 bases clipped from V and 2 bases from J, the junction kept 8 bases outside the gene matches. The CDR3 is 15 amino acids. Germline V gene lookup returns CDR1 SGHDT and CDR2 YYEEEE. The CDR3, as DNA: TGTGCCAGCAGCGACCATAGCGGGAATCCCTACGAGCAGTACTTC. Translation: CASSDHSGNPYEQYF.

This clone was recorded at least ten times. In nucleotides, the CDR3 is TGTGCCAGCTCACCACGAGGAAACAACAATGAGCAGTTCTTC. As protein: CASSPRGNNNEQFF. This chain joins TRBV18 and TRBJ2-1; D is undetermined. This CDR3 is 14 amino acids long. Trimming stripped 1 base from V and 5 bases from J, with 9 bases between. The germline gives CDR1 KGHSH, CDR2 LQKENI. Filled out from reference TRBV18 and TRBJ2-1, the complete variable domain reads NAGVMQNPRHLVRRRGQEARLRCSPMKGHSHVYWYRQLPEEGLKFMVYLQKENIIDESGMPKERFSAEFPKEGPSILRIQQVVRGDSAAYFCASSPRGNNNEQFFGPGTRLTVL.

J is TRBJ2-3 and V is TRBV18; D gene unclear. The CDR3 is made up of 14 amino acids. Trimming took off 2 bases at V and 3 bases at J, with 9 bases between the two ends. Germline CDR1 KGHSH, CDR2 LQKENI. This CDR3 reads CASSPSLGTDTQYF. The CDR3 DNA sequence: TGTGCCAGCTCACCATCACTGGGTACAGATACGCAGTATTTT.

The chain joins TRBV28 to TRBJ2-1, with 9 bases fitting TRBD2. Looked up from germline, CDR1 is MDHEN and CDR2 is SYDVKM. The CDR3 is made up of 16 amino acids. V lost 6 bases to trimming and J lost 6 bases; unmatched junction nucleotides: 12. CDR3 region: CASSLLAGAPSNEQFF. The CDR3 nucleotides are TGTGCCAGCAGCCTTTTAGCGGGAGCCCCCTCCAATGAGCAGTTCTTC.

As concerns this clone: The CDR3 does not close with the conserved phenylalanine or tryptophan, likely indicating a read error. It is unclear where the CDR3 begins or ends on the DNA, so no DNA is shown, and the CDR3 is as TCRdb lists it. This CDR3 reads CASTRQGFGSIKV. The chain uses TRBV27 and TRBJ1-4; TRBD1 is the table's D call, not checked against the DNA. The CDR3 region is 13 residues in length, termini included. The germline V gene has CDR1 MNHEY and CDR2 SMNVEV (reference sequence).

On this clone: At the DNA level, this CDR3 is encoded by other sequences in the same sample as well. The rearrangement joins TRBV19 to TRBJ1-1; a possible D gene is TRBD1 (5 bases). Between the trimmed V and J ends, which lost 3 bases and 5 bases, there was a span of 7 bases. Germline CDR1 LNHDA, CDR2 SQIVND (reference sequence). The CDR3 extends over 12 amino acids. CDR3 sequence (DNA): TGTGCCAGTAGTATTCGGGGGACTGAAGCTTTCTTT. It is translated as CASSIRGTEAFF.

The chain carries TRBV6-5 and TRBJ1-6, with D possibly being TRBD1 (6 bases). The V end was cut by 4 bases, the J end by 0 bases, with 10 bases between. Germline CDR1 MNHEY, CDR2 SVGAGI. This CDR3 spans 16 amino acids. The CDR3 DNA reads TGTGCCAGCAGTTTTACAGGGAGCTCCTATAATTCACCCCTCCACTTT. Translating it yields CASSFTGSSYNSPLHF.

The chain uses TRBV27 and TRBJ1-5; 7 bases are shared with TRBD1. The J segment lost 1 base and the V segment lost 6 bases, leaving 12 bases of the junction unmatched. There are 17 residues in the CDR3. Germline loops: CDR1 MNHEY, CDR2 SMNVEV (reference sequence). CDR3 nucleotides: TGTGCCAGCAGCCCGGACAGGCCTTGGGTCAGCAATCAGCCCCAGCATTTT. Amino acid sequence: CASSPDRPWVSNQPQHF.

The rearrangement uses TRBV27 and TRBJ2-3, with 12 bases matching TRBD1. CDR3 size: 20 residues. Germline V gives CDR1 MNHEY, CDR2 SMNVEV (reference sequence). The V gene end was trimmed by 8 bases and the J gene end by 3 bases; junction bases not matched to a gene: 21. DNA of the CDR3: TGTGCCAGCTGGAACAACCAACCCTCCGGGACAGGGGGCTCGACAGATACGCAGTATTTT. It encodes CASWNNQPSGTGGSTDTQYF.

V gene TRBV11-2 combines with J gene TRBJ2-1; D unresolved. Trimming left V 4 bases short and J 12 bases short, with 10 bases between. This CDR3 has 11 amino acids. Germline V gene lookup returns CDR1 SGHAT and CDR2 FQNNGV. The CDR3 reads CASSSTRGQFF. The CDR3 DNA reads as TGTGCCAGCAGCTCTACTCGCGGGCAGTTCTTC.

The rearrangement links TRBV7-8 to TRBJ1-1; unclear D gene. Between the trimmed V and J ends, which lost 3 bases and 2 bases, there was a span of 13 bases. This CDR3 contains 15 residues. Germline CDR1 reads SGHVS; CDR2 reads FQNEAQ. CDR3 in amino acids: CASSFFEESNTEAFF. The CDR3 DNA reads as TGTGCCAGCAGCTTTTTCGAGGAGAGCAACACTGAAGCTTTCTTT.

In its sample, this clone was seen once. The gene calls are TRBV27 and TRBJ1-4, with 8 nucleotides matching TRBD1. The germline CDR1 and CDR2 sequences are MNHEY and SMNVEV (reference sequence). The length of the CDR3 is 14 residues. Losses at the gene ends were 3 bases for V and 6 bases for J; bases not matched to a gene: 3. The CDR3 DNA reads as TGTGCCAGCAGTTTCACAGGGGGTGATGAAAAACTGTTTTTT. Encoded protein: CASSFTGGDEKLFF. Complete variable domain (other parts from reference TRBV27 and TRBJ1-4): EAQVTQNPRYLITVTGKKLTVTCSQNMNHEYMSWYRQDPGLGLRQIYYSMNVEVTDKGDVPEGYKVSRKEKRNFPLILESPSPNQTSLYFCASSFTGGDEKLFFGSGTQLSVL.

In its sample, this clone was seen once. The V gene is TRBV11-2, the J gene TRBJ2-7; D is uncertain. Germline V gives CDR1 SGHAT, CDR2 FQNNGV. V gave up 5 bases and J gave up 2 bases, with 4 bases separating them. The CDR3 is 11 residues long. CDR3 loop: CASSLAYEQYV. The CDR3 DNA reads TGTGCCAGCAGCCTAGCCTACGAGCAGTACGTC.

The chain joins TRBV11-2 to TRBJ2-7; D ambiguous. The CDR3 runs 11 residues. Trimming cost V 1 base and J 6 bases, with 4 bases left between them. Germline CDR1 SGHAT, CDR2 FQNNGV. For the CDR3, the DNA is TGTGCCAGCAGCTTAGTTCTCGAGCAGTACTTC. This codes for CASSLVLEQYF.

CDR3 region: CASSSQDTQYF. The CDR3 DNA reads as TGTGCCAGCAGCTCCCAAGATACGCAGTATTTT. The chain has TRBV11-2 and TRBJ2-3; the D is unclear. This CDR3 is 11 amino acids long. Germline CDR1 is SGHAT and CDR2 is FQNNGV. Trimming took off 4 bases at V and 5 bases at J, with 4 bases between the two ends.

CDR3 bases: TGCGCCAGCAGCTTGGGGATGGGAAACACTGAAGCTTTCTTT. This codes for CASSLGMGNTEAFF. The chain links TRBV5-1 to TRBJ1-1; D gene unclear. Germline assignment: CDR1 SGHRS and CDR2 YFSETQ. The CDR3 extends over 14 amino acids. V was pared by 0 bases and J by 2 bases, with 8 bases between.

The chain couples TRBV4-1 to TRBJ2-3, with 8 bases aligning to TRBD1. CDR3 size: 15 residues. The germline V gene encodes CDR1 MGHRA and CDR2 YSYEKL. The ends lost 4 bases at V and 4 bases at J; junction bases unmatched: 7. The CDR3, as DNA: TGCGCCAGCAGCCCAGTGCAGGGGGCGGCAGATACGCAGTATTTT. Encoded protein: CASSPVQGAADTQYF.

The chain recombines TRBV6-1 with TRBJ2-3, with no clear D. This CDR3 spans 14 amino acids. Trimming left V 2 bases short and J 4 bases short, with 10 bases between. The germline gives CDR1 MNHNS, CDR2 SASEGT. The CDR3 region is CASSEWGLADTQYF. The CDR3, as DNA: TGTGCCAGCAGTGAATGGGGTCTCGCAGATACGCAGTATTTT.

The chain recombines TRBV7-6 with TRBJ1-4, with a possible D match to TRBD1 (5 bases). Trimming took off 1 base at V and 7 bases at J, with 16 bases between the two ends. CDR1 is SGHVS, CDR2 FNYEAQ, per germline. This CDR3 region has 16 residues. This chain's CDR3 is CASSLGGGGYGEKLFF. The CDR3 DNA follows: TGTGCCAGCAGCTTAGGAGGCGGGGGGTACGGTGAAAAACTGTTTTTT.